This paragraph covers one TCR beta chain sequence. Clones were sequenced by immunoSEQ multiplex PCR, and TCRdb holds only the in-frame ones, with some missing. The top ten clones hold around 7% of a sample with 150,000 to 200,000 clones, around 86% of them seen once. The data were taken from a study of blood T cell repertoires in COVID-19. As for the study in general: COVID-19 samples from acute and convalescent phases originated in the United States, Italy and Spain.

Sequenced material: peripheral blood. The sequence was obtained from a man between 40 and 49 years old with acute or convalescent COVID-19.

CDR3 amino acids: CASSSGGTGSYEQYF. DNA for the CDR3: TGTGCCAGCAGCTCGGGAGGGACAGGGAGCTACGAGCAGTACTTC. The chain combines TRBV7-9 with TRBJ2-7, with D tentatively TRBD1 (9 bases). The CDR3 contains 15 residues. Germline assignment: CDR1 SEHNR and CDR2 FQNEAQ (reference sequence). V was clipped by 4 bases and J by 3 bases, with 16 bases between them.